One TCR beta chain is described in this entry. Its cognate antigen is unknown. These data are taken from a study of graft-versus-host responses after intestinal transplantation. Trimming cost V 1 base and J 8 bases; bases outside gene matches: 3. The CDR3 extends over 15 amino acids. Germline assignment: CDR1 SGHNT and CDR2 YYREEE (reference sequence). Here immunoSEQ multiplex PCR was the method, and the copy in TCRdb shows in-frame clones only, minus some. The table shows more than 95,000 clones, with around 90% occurring only once. This clonotype originated in a human donor who received an intestinal transplant. The source was unstimulated CD4+ T cells sorted from spleen or lymph node cells, collected before intestinal transplant. The chain uses TRBV5-4 and TRBJ1-6; TRBD1 matches at 10 bases. CDR3 in DNA: TGTGCCAGCAGCTTGTGGGGACAGGGGTATTCACCCCTCCACTTT. It encodes CASSLWGQGYSPLHF.